The subject of this entry is one TCR beta chain. Its antigen is currently unknown. The entry originates in a study of cytomegalovirus exposure and HLA in healthy donors. Study outcomes and limitations: The majority of CMV-associated TCR beta chains were reported as apparently HLA-restricted in a later analysis.

V was trimmed by 6 bases and J by 7 bases, leaving 18 bases between them. The CDR3 has 14 residues. Germline assignment: CDR1 MGHDK and CDR2 SYGVNS. Primers for the PCR totalled 60 Vbeta and 13 Jbeta. TCRdb keeps only in-frame clones here, not all; method: immunoSEQ multiplex PCR. The table shows some 120,000 clones, with around 77% occurring only once. The J gene is TRBJ1-2, the V gene TRBV25-1; tentative D call: TRBD1 (6 bases). This receptor was identified in a middle-aged man in good health and CMV-seropositive. The sample comprised PBMCs. CDR3 loop: CASRPTGQAGGYTF. In DNA, the CDR3 is TGTGCCAGCAGACCAACAGGGCAGGCCGGTGGCTACACCTTC.